What follows is one T cell receptor (beta chain) and its context. The source of the sample is a study of blood T cell repertoires in COVID-19. Whole-study context: Nucleic acid was either cDNA or gDNA, and it came from T cells, B-cell-depleted T cells, or PBMCs.

Enrolled through a virtual design, the participants were between roughly 18 and 95 years of age and came from under 25 US areas. Cohort assignment relied on participant-reported clinical history. Authors' methods: For nucleated cells, counts were estimated from reference gene primer amplification. Only in-frame clones appear in the TCRdb table, and some are missing; sequencing was by immunoSEQ multiplex PCR. V and J calls and clone size follow that table, whereas D and trimming were derived from the DNA. The data hold approximately 210,000 clones, with around 88% observed a single time. V gave up 1 base and J gave up 0 bases, with 6 bases separating them. CDR3 size: 14 residues. CDR1 is SGHNT and CDR2 is YENEEA in the germline V gene.

J is TRBJ1-1 and V is TRBV11-3; no definite D call. The TCR was taken from a woman aged 45-59 years with acute COVID-19. The source material was PBMCs or T cells enriched from blood (not recorded which). Written as DNA, the CDR3 is TGTGCCAGCAGCTTAGGCCAGATGAACACTGAAGCTTTCTTT. Translation: CASSLGQMNTEAFF.